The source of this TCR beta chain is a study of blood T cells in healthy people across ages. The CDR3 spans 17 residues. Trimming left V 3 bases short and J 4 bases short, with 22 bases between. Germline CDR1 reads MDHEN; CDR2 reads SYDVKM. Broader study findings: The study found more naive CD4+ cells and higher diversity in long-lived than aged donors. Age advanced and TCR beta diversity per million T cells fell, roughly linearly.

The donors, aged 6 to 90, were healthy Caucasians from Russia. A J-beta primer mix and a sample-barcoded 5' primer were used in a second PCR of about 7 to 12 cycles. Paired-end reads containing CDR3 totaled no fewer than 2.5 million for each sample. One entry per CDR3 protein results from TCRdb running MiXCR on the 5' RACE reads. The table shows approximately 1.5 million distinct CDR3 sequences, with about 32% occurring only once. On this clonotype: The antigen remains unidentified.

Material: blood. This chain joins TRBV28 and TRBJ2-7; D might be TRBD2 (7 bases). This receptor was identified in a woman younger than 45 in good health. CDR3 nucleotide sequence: TGTGCCAGCAGTTTTTTTGGGGGGCGGGAGACCTTGTACGAGCAGTACTTC. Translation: CASSFFGGRETLYEQYF.